These 26 T cell receptor beta chains were all obtained from the same sample, sequenced in a study of metastatic and nonmetastatic thyroid tumors. Ahead of thyroid surgery, no patient had received treatment of any kind. MiXCR reprocessed the PCR reads for TCRdb. The table has roughly 16,000 clones, more than 20% seen once; the top ten hold about 9.4%. The material sequenced was adjacent normal tissue. Every receptor here comes from a female donor with papillary thyroid cancer or a benign thyroid nodule (not recorded which). Some clones in this sample may be carry-over from other donors' samples.

The chain links TRBV7-9 to TRBJ2-2; no definite D call. Germline CDR1 and CDR2: SEHNR and FQNEAQ (reference sequence). CDR3 length: 13 amino acids. Trimming stripped 5 bases from V and 4 bases from J, with 8 bases between. CDR3 DNA sequence: TGTGCCAGCAGCCCTGTCATCACCGGGGAGCTGTTTTTT. It is translated as CASSPVITGELFF.

This clone came up a few times. The chain has TRBV5-1 and TRBJ2-1; the D gene is possibly TRBD2 (6 bases). Germline-derived CDR1 and CDR2 are SGHRS and YFSETQ. Between the trimmed V and J ends, which lost 7 bases and 9 bases, there was a span of 26 bases. This CDR3 is built from 16 residues. CDR3: CASFRRAGISLGEQFF. In DNA form, the CDR3 reads TGCGCCAGCTTTCGTAGGGCGGGAATATCCTTAGGTGAGCAGTTCTTC.

This clone showed up just a few times. CDR3 amino acids: CASSPGFLYEQYF. The CDR3 DNA is TGTGCCAGCAGCCCGGGGTTTCTCTACGAGCAGTACTTC. V gene TRBV6-2 or TRBV6-3 combines with J gene TRBJ2-7, with D perhaps matching TRBD2 (5 bases). Germline-derived CDR1 and CDR2 are MNHEY and SVGEGT. Trimming took off 6 bases at V and 3 bases at J, with 12 bases between the two ends. This CDR3 comprises 13 residues.

The chain has TRBV3-1 and TRBJ2-1, with D unclear. CDR1 and CDR2 (germline): LGHDT, YNNKEL (reference sequence). The CDR3 extends over 15 amino acids. V gave up 2 bases and J gave up 1 base, with 9 bases separating them. The CDR3 coding sequence is TGTGCCAGCAGCCAAATAGGCAATTCCTACAATGAGCAGTTCTTC. It translates to CASSQIGNSYNEQFF.

As concerns this clone: Sequence at one end of the junction differs from germline and may be a read error. The V call is TRBV7-8, the J call TRBJ2-1; TRBD1 might be the D (5 bases). This CDR3 is 13 amino acids long. The V gene's germline CDR1 is SGHVS and CDR2 FQNEAQ. The CDR3 DNA follows: TGTGCCAGCAGCTTAGGTAGGGGCAATGAGCAGCTCTTC. Protein sequence: CASSLGRGNEQLF.

This clone was counted between two and nine times. The V gene is TRBV5-1, the J gene TRBJ2-7; 8 nucleotides align to TRBD1. This CDR3 has 16 residues. Germline trimming cut 2 bases from V and 5 bases from J; bases unmatched to any gene: 12. Germline CDR1 SGHRS, CDR2 YFSETQ. DNA for the CDR3: TGCGCCAGCAGCTTAGAGCAGGGGGCGCGCAGTGACGAGCAGTACTTC. Translation: CASSLEQGARSDEQYF.

The chain links TRBV5-5 to TRBJ2-1, with 7 bases aligning to TRBD2. CDR1 and CDR2 (germline): SGHKS, YYEKEE (reference sequence). This CDR3 spans 15 amino acids. Losses at the gene ends were 2 bases for V and 6 bases for J; bases not matched to a gene: 8. The CDR3 DNA sequence: TGTGCCAGCAGCTTTTCGCTAGCGGAAGTCAATGAGCAGTTCTTC. This codes for CASSFSLAEVNEQFF. Variable domain in full (rest from reference TRBV5-5 and TRBJ2-1): DAGVTQSPTHLIKTRGQQVTLRCSPISGHKSVSWYQQVLGQGPQFIFQYYEKEERGRGNFPDRFSARQFPNYSSELNVNALLLGDSALYLCASSFSLAEVNEQFFGPGTRLTVL.

With regard to this clone: Here the CDR3 omits its conserved ending phenylalanine or tryptophan, so a read error is the likely source. The chain joins TRBV7-9 to TRBJ2-4; 7 bases are shared with TRBD2. The CDR3 consists of 15 residues. Germline V gives CDR1 SEHNR, CDR2 FQNEAQ (reference sequence). Trimming at V came to 5 bases and at J to 8 bases, leaving 12 bases not matched to a gene. CDR3 DNA sequence: TGTGCCAGCAGCCCCTCTGGGCAGGGAGGGGACATTCAGTACCTC. This sequence encodes CASSPSGQGGDIQYL.

This chain uses TRBV11-3 with TRBJ2-1; no clear D. Germline V gene sequence: CDR1 SGHNT, CDR2 YENEEA. The CDR3 contains 13 residues. The V end lost 5 bases, the J end lost 8 bases, and 13 bases lay between the germline ends. CDR3 in amino acids: CASSLEVSDEQFF. CDR3 sequence (DNA): TGTGCCAGCAGCCTCGAAGTTAGTGATGAGCAGTTCTTC.

V usage is TRBV7-2 and J usage is TRBJ2-2, with D perhaps being TRBD1 or TRBD2 (5 bases each). In germline, CDR1 is SGHTA, CDR2 FQGNSA. This CDR3 comprises 15 residues. V was pared by 2 bases and J by 7 bases, with 14 bases between. The CDR3 protein is CASSLRGDRDGELFF. For the CDR3, the DNA is TGTGCCAGCAGCTTAAGAGGGGATCGGGACGGGGAGCTGTTTTTT. Based on the CDR3 plus reference TRBV7-2 and TRBJ2-2, the full variable domain is GAGVSQSPSNKVTEKGKDVELRCDPISGHTALYWYRQSLGQGLEFLIYFQGNSAPDKSGLPSDRFSAERTGGSVSTLTIQRTQQEDSAVYLCASSLRGDRDGELFFGEGSRLTVL.

Only a few counts were recorded for this clone. J is TRBJ2-7 and V is TRBV6-1; D is unresolved. Germline CDR1 MNHNS, CDR2 SASEGT. This CDR3 spans 12 amino acids. Trimming took 5 bases from V and 3 from J, leaving 8 bases between them. The CDR3 protein is CASSKDLYEQYF. Here the CDR3 DNA reads TGTGCCAGCAGTAAGGACCTCTACGAGCAGTACTTC.

This clone was recorded a few times. This chain uses TRBV19 with TRBJ1-5, with D tentatively TRBD1 (5 bases). The CDR3 has 15 residues. Germline V gene data show CDR1 as LNHDA and CDR2 as SQIVND (reference sequence). V was clipped by 4 bases and J by 6 bases, with 16 bases between them. The chain's CDR3 is CASSSRDDITQPQHF. The CDR3 region has the DNA TGTGCCAGTAGTAGCCGGGACGACATTACTCAGCCCCAGCATTTT. Supplemented by reference TRBV19 and TRBJ1-5, the full variable domain reads DGGITQSPKYLFRKEGQNVTLSCEQNLNHDAMYWYRQDPGQGLRLIYYSQIVNDFQKGDIAEGYSVSREKKESFPLTVTSAQKNPTAFYLCASSSRDDITQPQHFGDGTRLSIL.

This clone was seen ten or more times. The chain links TRBV12-3 or TRBV12-4 to TRBJ2-7; D uncertain. The V and J ends lost 7 bases and 1 base respectively, with 14 bases between them. The CDR3 extends over 14 amino acids. The CDR3 DNA sequence: TGTGCCAGCAAGAGCCGTTTGGGGTCCTACGAGCAGTACTTC. The encoded protein is CASKSRLGSYEQYF.

This clone was counted between two and nine times. The genes are TRBV10-3 and TRBJ1-2, with 7 bases aligning to TRBD1. V shed 10 bases and J 6 bases; nucleotides not matched to a gene: 11. The CDR3 extends over 13 amino acids. CDR1 and CDR2 from the germline V gene are ENHRY and SYGVKD. The CDR3 here is CATTAGQFDGYTF. CDR3 nucleotides: TGTGCCACCACGGCGGGACAGTTCGATGGCTACACCTTC.

This clone was counted between two and nine times. The chain carries TRBV6-2 or TRBV6-3 and TRBJ1-1; D is possibly TRBD1 (5 bases). Germline lookup yields CDR1 MNHEY and CDR2 SVGEGT. Trimming cost V 5 bases and J 1 base, with 11 bases left between them. The CDR3 length is 14 residues. CDR3 loop: CASSPYTGNTEAFF. CDR3 DNA sequence: TGTGCCAGCAGTCCCTATACAGGGAACACTGAAGCTTTCTTT.

This clone was detected a few times. The chain is built from TRBV19 and TRBJ1-4, with a tentative D call TRBD1 (5 bases). This CDR3 has 14 amino acids. CDR1 and CDR2 from the germline V gene are LNHDA and SQIVND (reference sequence). Trimming removed 7 bases from V and 5 bases from J, with 14 bases in between. CDR3 region: CASKERGPNEKLFF. In nucleotides, the CDR3 is TGTGCCAGTAAGGAGAGGGGTCCAAATGAAAAACTGTTTTTT.

The chain carries TRBV30 and TRBJ2-1, with D perhaps TRBD2 (5 bases). Germline CDR1 reads GTSNPN; CDR2 reads SVGIG (reference sequence). CDR3 length equals 14 residues. V was trimmed by 2 bases and J by 5 bases, leaving 13 bases between them. CDR3 protein: CAWSTWGANNEQFF. As DNA, the CDR3 is TGTGCCTGGAGTACTTGGGGAGCCAACAATGAGCAGTTCTTC.

The J gene is TRBJ2-2, the V gene TRBV27; D is undetermined. CDR3 length: 12 amino acids. Germline CDR1 reads MNHEY; CDR2 reads SMNVEV (reference sequence). Trimming took 4 bases from V and 0 from J, leaving 0 bases between them. CDR3 sequence reads: CASSSNTGELFF. CDR3 nucleotide sequence: TGTGCCAGCAGTTCGAACACCGGGGAGCTGTTTTTT.

This clone has only a few counts. The V gene is TRBV10-3, the J gene TRBJ2-5; D is unclear. Trimming cost V 0 bases and J 4 bases, with 12 bases left between them. The CDR3 is made up of 15 amino acids. Germline assignment: CDR1 ENHRY and CDR2 SYGVKD. The CDR3 loop is CAISESLRRAETQYF. Here the CDR3 DNA reads TGTGCCATCAGTGAGTCTTTGCGTAGGGCAGAGACCCAGTACTTC.

Worth noting for this clone: Other DNA sequences within the sample encode an identical CDR3. The CDR3 sequence: CASSPGQGSGKGGYEQYF. CDR3 nucleotide sequence: TGCGCCAGCAGCCCAGGACAGGGGTCCGGTAAGGGCGGCTACGAGCAGTACTTC. This chain links TRBV5-1 with TRBJ2-7; TRBD1 agrees at 9 bases. Germline values: CDR1 SGHRS, CDR2 YFSETQ. With 4 bases clipped from V and 3 bases from J, the junction kept 17 bases outside the gene matches. This CDR3 region has 18 residues.

The chain links TRBV11-2 to TRBJ2-2, with D uncertain. CDR3 length: 15 residues. CDR1 is SGHAT, CDR2 FQNNGV, per germline. V lost 5 bases to trimming and J lost 0 bases, with 10 bases between them. The DNA for the CDR3 is TGTGCCAGCAGCCCCAAGGGCGCGAACACCGGGGAGCTGTTTTTT. This codes for CASSPKGANTGELFF.

This clone has ten or more counts. The chain carries TRBV19 and TRBJ1-6, with D possibly TRBD1 on 5 matching bases. There are 15 residues in the CDR3. V gave up 8 bases and J gave up 0 bases, with 11 bases separating them. CDR1 and CDR2 from the germline V gene are LNHDA and SQIVND (reference sequence). The CDR3 DNA reads TGTGCCAGTCTGCCAGGGAGCTCCTATAATTCACCCCTCCACTTT. This gives the protein CASLPGSSYNSPLHF.

This clone qualifies as large. The chain has TRBV6-5 and TRBJ1-1; TRBD1 matches at 8 bases. Germline values: CDR1 MNHEY, CDR2 SVGAGI. The CDR3 length is 15 residues. Trimming cost V 3 bases and J 1 base; bases outside gene matches: 4. DNA for the CDR3: TGTGCCAGCAGTTATCTACAGGGGGGGAACACTGAAGCTTTCTTT. It encodes CASSYLQGGNTEAFF.

By proportion, this clone is medium-sized (0.01 to 0.1%). V usage is TRBV18 and J usage is TRBJ1-1; no definite D call. The germline V gene has CDR1 KGHSH and CDR2 LQKENI. With 6 bases removed from V and 1 base from J, the gap between germline ends came to 12 bases. There are 14 residues in the CDR3. The CDR3 DNA reads TGTGCCAGCTCCCAATCTTTCCAGAACACTGAAGCTTTCTTT. Translation gives CASSQSFQNTEAFF.

This clone was recorded a few times. The chain joins TRBV28 to TRBJ1-3; possibly TRBD1 for D (6 bases). The CDR3 sequence is 16 residues long. Germline V gene sequence: CDR1 MDHEN, CDR2 SYDVKM. V was pared by 6 bases and J by 0 bases, with 15 bases between. The CDR3 coding sequence is TGTGCCAGCAGCTTACATCAGGGGAGCTCTGGAAACACCATATATTTT. Translating it yields CASSLHQGSSGNTIYF.

The chain couples TRBV27 to TRBJ2-3; tentatively, D is TRBD1 (5 bases). V was cut by 6 bases and J by 2 bases, with 18 bases left in between. The germline CDR1 and CDR2 sequences are MNHEY and SMNVEV (reference sequence). The CDR3 sequence is 16 residues long. CDR3 DNA: TGTGCCAGCAGCCGCCTCGACAGAAGAACCACAGATACGCAGTATTTT. Its protein product is CASSRLDRRTTDTQYF.